Here is one T cell receptor beta chain with its context. The data were taken from a study of control samples from healthy donors and cancer patients. Repertoires were generated with immunoSEQ multiplex PCR, while TCRdb's copy carries only in-frame clones and drops some. The sample includes fewer than 200,000 clones, around 95% seen only once; the top ten take approximately 4%. Trimming removed 1 base from V and 1 base from J, with 19 bases in between. This CDR3 is built from 18 residues. Germline CDR1 SGHTA, CDR2 FQGNSA. The J gene is TRBJ1-1, the V gene TRBV7-2; perhaps TRBD1 as D (5 bases). The sequence came from a woman aged 60-70 years in good health. The sample comprised blood. The DNA for the CDR3 is TGTGCCAGCAGCTTAGTATTGGGGGGGTATGATGCGAACACTGAAGCTTTCTTT. Its translation: CASSLVLGGYDANTEAFF.